The 31 T cell receptor beta chains below all came from one sample that was sequenced in a study of blood T cell repertoires in COVID-19. Measured with immunoSEQ multiplex PCR; TCRdb has only the in-frame clones, and not every one. Here the sample spans 260,000 or so clones, 87% being singletons. Sequenced: PBMCs or T cells enriched from blood (not recorded which). The receptors here all came from a woman aged 30 to 39 with acute COVID-19.

V usage is TRBV5-4 and J usage is TRBJ2-1, with 9 bases fitting TRBD2. The V segment lost 1 base and the J segment 9 bases; nucleotides outside the gene matches: 11. This CDR3 has 16 amino acids. Per germline, CDR1 SGHNT and CDR2 YYREEE (reference sequence). The DNA of the CDR3 is TGTGCCAGCAGCTTGCAGCGGGGGGCCGTTACAGGTGAGCAGTTCTTC. It codes for CASSLQRGAVTGEQFF.

The rearrangement links TRBV19 to TRBJ2-1; 8 bases map to TRBD2. Trimming removed 7 bases from V and 4 bases from J; junction bases left unmatched: 9. The CDR3 covers 15 residues. CDR1 LNHDA and CDR2 SQIVND come from the germline V gene (reference sequence). DNA for the CDR3: TGTGCCAGTACCCCCCCGGGAGGGGAATACAATGAGCAGTTCTTC. Amino acid sequence: CASTPPGGEYNEQFF.

The V gene is TRBV27, the J gene TRBJ1-5; TRBD1 matches 9 bases. The CDR3 is 18 residues long. Germline-derived CDR1 and CDR2 are MNHEY and SMNVEV (reference sequence). Germline trimming cut 5 bases from V and 0 bases from J; bases unmatched to any gene: 11. The CDR3 is CASSPGQGIPYSNQPQHF. CDR3 DNA sequence: TGTGCCAGCAGTCCCGGACAGGGGATCCCCTATAGCAATCAGCCCCAGCATTTT.

This clone was found a few times. This chain joins TRBV24-1 and TRBJ2-2; D remains unclear. Trimming cost V 2 bases and J 3 bases, with 6 bases left between them. Germline V gene lookup returns CDR1 KGHDR and CDR2 SFDVKD. The CDR3 runs to 14 residues. In DNA, the CDR3 is TGTGCCACCAGTGATTCGACTTACACCGGGGAGCTGTTTTTT. This codes for CATSDSTYTGELFF.

The V gene is TRBV11-2, the J gene TRBJ1-2, with a possible D match to TRBD1 (5 bases). In germline, CDR1 is SGHAT, CDR2 FQNNGV. V was shortened by 2 bases and J by 6 bases, with 13 bases between the two germline ends. The CDR3 consists of 14 residues. The CDR3 DNA is TGTGCCAGCAGCTTAAACCCCGGGGGGGATGGCTACACCTTC. Protein: CASSLNPGGDGYTF.

The chain uses TRBV15 and TRBJ1-4, with TRBD1 matching over 7 bases. Germline CDR1 reads LNHNV; CDR2 reads YYDKDF (reference sequence). The V segment lost 5 bases and the J segment 7 bases; nucleotides outside the gene matches: 10. The CDR3 totals 15 residues. CDR3 nucleotide sequence: TGTGCCACCAGCGGACCGACAGGGACTGGTGAAAAACTGTTTTTT. Its protein is CATSGPTGTGEKLFF.

J is TRBJ2-5 and V is TRBV6-2 or TRBV6-3; 7 bases match TRBD2. Unmatched junction bases numbered 8, after V lost 5 bases and J lost 2 bases. The germline CDR1 and CDR2 sequences are MNHEY and SVGEGT. The CDR3 extends over 15 amino acids. DNA of the CDR3: TGTGCCAGCAGTCAAGTTAGCGGGCAACAAGAGACCCAGTACTTC. Translating gives CASSQVSGQQETQYF.

This clone was recorded a few times. The chain uses TRBV9 and TRBJ2-5, with TRBD2 identical over 10 bases. CDR1 and CDR2 from the germline V gene are SGDLS and YYNGEE. V shed 3 bases, J shed 3 bases, and the junction held 5 bases outside the gene matches. The CDR3 covers 15 residues. The DNA for the CDR3 is TGTGCCAGCAGCGCACTAGCGGGGTCCAAAGAGACCCAGTACTTC. This codes for CASSALAGSKETQYF.

CDR3 bases: TGTGCCAGCAGCTCTGGACAAGGAGGCAATCAGCCCCAGCATTTT. It is translated as CASSSGQGGNQPQHF. The chain has TRBV7-6 and TRBJ1-5; TRBD1 might be the D (5 bases). This CDR3 is 15 amino acids long. Germline V lookup: CDR1 SGHVS, CDR2 FNYEAQ. The V end was cut by 4 bases, the J end by 2 bases, with 12 bases between.

The chain joins TRBV13 to TRBJ2-7; possible D gene TRBD1, 6 bases. The CDR3 extends over 16 amino acids. Trimming left V 0 bases short and J 6 bases short, with 18 bases between. Germline assignment: CDR1 PRHDT and CDR2 FYEKMQ (reference sequence). The CDR3 spells CASSLGGQGLPSEQYF. CDR3 nucleotides: TGTGCCAGCAGCTTAGGCGGGCAGGGGCTACCCAGCGAGCAGTACTTC.

CDR3 sequence: CASNPDRVDTQYF. Here the CDR3 DNA reads TGTGCCAGCAACCCGGACAGGGTAGATACGCAGTATTTT. The rearrangement links TRBV12-3 or TRBV12-4 to TRBJ2-3; 8 bases line up with TRBD1. The V segment lost 7 bases and the J segment 5 bases; nucleotides outside the gene matches: 5. The CDR3 sequence is 13 residues long.

CDR3 nucleotides: TGTGCCAGCAGTTTATACGGGGGCACCGGGGAGCTGTTTTTT. This codes for CASSLYGGTGELFF. The rearrangement links TRBV27 to TRBJ2-2, with D perhaps TRBD2 (6 bases). Trimming pared 1 base from V and 4 bases from J, leaving 7 bases between. The CDR3 contains 14 residues. Germline values: CDR1 MNHEY, CDR2 SMNVEV (reference sequence).

Only one count was recorded for this clone. The V call is TRBV4-1, the J call TRBJ2-3, with 8 bases lining up with TRBD2. The CDR3 sequence is 21 residues long. The V segment lost 2 bases and the J segment 4 bases; nucleotides outside the gene matches: 23. The germline gives CDR1 MGHRA, CDR2 YSYEKL. CDR3: CASSQYARGAEISRWSDTQYF. DNA of the CDR3: TGCGCCAGCAGCCAATACGCGCGGGGGGCAGAAATCAGCAGGTGGTCAGATACGCAGTATTTT.

V and J are TRBV19 and TRBJ1-6; D is unclear. Between the trimmed V and J ends, which lost 1 base and 4 bases, there was a span of 5 bases. Germline-derived CDR1 and CDR2 are LNHDA and SQIVND (reference sequence). There are 14 residues in the CDR3. The CDR3 sequence: CASSIGEYNSPLHF. In DNA, the CDR3 is TGTGCCAGTAGTATAGGGGAGTATAATTCACCCCTCCACTTT.

The chain employs TRBV18 and TRBJ1-1; 9 nucleotides match TRBD1. The germline CDR1 and CDR2 sequences are KGHSH and LQKENI. CDR3 length equals 18 residues. Losses at the gene ends were 3 bases for V and 4 bases for J; bases not matched to a gene: 15. Here the CDR3 DNA reads TGTGCCAGCTCACCTAATTCCGGGACAGGGTCGGCTGGCACTGAAGCTTTCTTT. Translation gives CASSPNSGTGSAGTEAFF. The complete variable domain, with remaining parts taken from reference TRBV18 and TRBJ1-1, reads NAGVMQNPRHLVRRRGQEARLRCSPMKGHSHVYWYRQLPEEGLKFMVYLQKENIIDESGMPKERFSAEFPKEGPSILRIQQVVRGDSAAYFCASSPNSGTGSAGTEAFFGQGTRLTVV.

The CDR3 here is CASFSGRDRGNSNNEQFF. DNA of the CDR3: TGTGCCAGCTTCTCAGGGCGTGACAGGGGGAATTCTAACAATGAGCAGTTCTTC. V gene TRBV11-2 combines with J gene TRBJ2-1; TRBD1 matches at 9 bases. The CDR3 spans 18 residues. Trimming removed 8 bases from V and 5 bases from J; junction bases left unmatched: 19. Germline V gives CDR1 SGHAT, CDR2 FQNNGV.

The chain recombines TRBV7-9 with TRBJ1-2, with 8 bases fitting TRBD1. The CDR3 is 16 amino acids. J was trimmed by 7 bases and V by 7 bases; bases with no gene match: 17. Germline V gene lookup returns CDR1 SEHNR and CDR2 FQNEAQ (reference sequence). CDR3 bases: TGTGCCAGCACTTCCACTTTAGGCCCAGGGGGCCTTGGCTACACCTTC. It translates to CASTSTLGPGGLGYTF.

The chain combines TRBV7-2 with TRBJ1-1, with D possibly TRBD1 on 6 matching bases. CDR1 is SGHTA and CDR2 is FQGNSA in the germline V gene. V was trimmed by 8 bases and J by 0 bases, leaving 10 bases between them. This CDR3 contains 13 residues. The DNA for the CDR3 is TGTGCCAGCGGGGGGGCCTTGAACACTGAAGCTTTCTTT. This encodes CASGGALNTEAFF.

The genes are TRBV6-5 and TRBJ2-5; 7 nucleotides match TRBD2. Germline CDR1 reads MNHEY; CDR2 reads SVGAGI. This CDR3 contains 12 residues. Trimming removed 9 bases from V and 2 bases from J; junction bases left unmatched: 3. CDR3 amino acids: CASSGGQETQYF. CDR3 bases: TGTGCCAGTTCCGGGGGGCAAGAGACCCAGTACTTC.

The chain links TRBV5-5 to TRBJ2-5; 7 nucleotides match TRBD1. The J segment lost 2 bases and the V segment lost 6 bases, leaving 13 bases of the junction unmatched. CDR3 length: 16 amino acids. Germline lookup yields CDR1 SGHKS and CDR2 YYEKEE (reference sequence). CDR3 nucleotide sequence: TGTGCCAGCAACCCTCGACAGGGTAGGGCGCAAGAGACCCAGTACTTC. Translation gives CASNPRQGRAQETQYF. Based on the CDR3 plus reference TRBV5-5 and TRBJ2-5, the full variable domain is DAGVTQSPTHLIKTRGQQVTLRCSPISGHKSVSWYQQVLGQGPQFIFQYYEKEERGRGNFPDRFSARQFPNYSSELNVNALLLGDSALYLCASNPRQGRAQETQYFGPGTRLLVL.

This clone was counted once. V gene TRBV27 combines with J gene TRBJ2-1; 8 bases line up with TRBD1. Trimming at V came to 0 bases and at J to 5 bases, leaving 12 bases not matched to a gene. The CDR3 extends over 18 amino acids. The germline CDR1 and CDR2 sequences are MNHEY and SMNVEV (reference sequence). CDR3 bases: TGTGCCAGCAGTTTATCGACAGGGGATAAGACCTTCAACAATGAGCAGTTCTTC. This codes for CASSLSTGDKTFNNEQFF.

CDR3 nucleotide sequence: TGTGCCAGCAGCTTAGACGCTATTGCTGAAGCTTTCTTT. It is translated as CASSLDAIAEAFF. This chain uses TRBV7-9 with TRBJ1-1; D call uncertain. Germline loops: CDR1 SEHNR, CDR2 FQNEAQ (reference sequence). The CDR3 is made up of 13 amino acids. Trimming removed 1 base at V and 6 bases at J, with 9 bases between.

The rearrangement joins TRBV7-9 to TRBJ2-4; 7 bases are a match to TRBD2. Germline lookup yields CDR1 SEHNR and CDR2 FQNEAQ (reference sequence). This CDR3 region has 14 residues. Trimming cost V 8 bases and J 5 bases; bases outside gene matches: 9. CDR3 nucleotides: TGTGCCAGCGACGAAATGGGAGGGGAAAACATTCAGTACTTC. It is translated as CASDEMGGENIQYF.

The chain links TRBV4-1 to TRBJ1-1, with D unclear. The germline V gene has CDR1 MGHRA and CDR2 YSYEKL. The V end was cut by 5 bases, the J end by 5 bases, with 15 bases between. The CDR3 has 14 residues. In DNA, the CDR3 is TGCGCCAGCAGCATCCCCCCGGGGAATACTGAAGCTTTCTTT. Amino acid sequence: CASSIPPGNTEAFF.

J is TRBJ2-5 and V is TRBV9; D is unclear. Germline V lookup: CDR1 SGDLS, CDR2 YYNGEE. The CDR3 totals 14 residues. With 0 bases removed from V and 1 base from J, the gap between germline ends came to 7 bases. The CDR3 loop is CASSVDTSQETQYF. The CDR3 DNA follows: TGTGCCAGCAGCGTAGACACCTCCCAAGAGACCCAGTACTTC.

The rearrangement joins TRBV4-3 to TRBJ2-3; 11 bases agree with TRBD2. Germline loops: CDR1 LGHNA, CDR2 YSLEER. V shed 1 base and J 3 bases; nucleotides not matched to a gene: 6. The CDR3 is 17 amino acids. In nucleotides, the CDR3 is TGCGCCAGCAGCCAAGGGACCCTAGCGGGGGGTACAGATACGCAGTATTTT. Amino acid sequence: CASSQGTLAGGTDTQYF.

J is TRBJ1-5 and V is TRBV19; no firm D call. This CDR3 contains 14 residues. The V end lost 4 bases, the J end lost 4 bases, and 11 bases lay between the germline ends. The germline V gene has CDR1 LNHDA and CDR2 SQIVND (reference sequence). The CDR3 spells CASSTGSGNQPQHF. The CDR3 coding sequence is TGTGCCAGTAGTACCGGTTCAGGAAATCAGCCCCAGCATTTT.

The gene calls are TRBV6-5 and TRBJ1-2; possible D gene TRBD1, 5 bases. Germline V gene lookup returns CDR1 MNHEY and CDR2 SVGAGI. Trimming cost V 2 bases and J 7 bases, with 20 bases left between them. CDR3 length equals 16 residues. CDR3 sequence: CASSYTTGSKAGGYTF. The CDR3 nucleotides are TGTGCCAGCAGTTACACAACAGGCTCCAAGGCTGGTGGCTACACCTTC.

The chain couples TRBV6-4 to TRBJ1-6, with a possible D match to TRBD1 (5 bases). Per the germline V gene, CDR1 is MRHNA and CDR2 is SNTAGT. This CDR3 has 13 amino acids. V shed 2 bases and J shed 8 bases, with 7 bases lying between them. CDR3 sequence reads: CASSDDSHSPLHF. The CDR3 bases are TGTGCCAGCAGTGACGACAGTCATTCACCCCTCCACTTT.

This chain joins TRBV6-5 and TRBJ2-7; the match to TRBD1 covers 11 bases. There are 14 residues in the CDR3. CDR1 is MNHEY and CDR2 is SVGAGI in the germline V gene. V dropped 6 bases and J dropped 3; count of bases not matched to a gene: 4. The chain's CDR3 is CASRPGQGDYEQYF. The CDR3 DNA follows: TGTGCCAGCAGACCGGGACAGGGGGACTACGAGCAGTACTTC.

The chain is built from TRBV27 and TRBJ2-7; D perhaps matches TRBD2 (6 bases). The V and J ends lost 4 bases and 5 bases respectively, with 15 bases between them. The germline CDR1 and CDR2 sequences are MNHEY and SMNVEV (reference sequence). CDR3 length: 14 amino acids. In nucleotides, the CDR3 is TGTGCCAGCAGTTCCGGAGGGTCTTGGGACGAGCAGTACTTC. Protein product: CASSSGGSWDEQYF.